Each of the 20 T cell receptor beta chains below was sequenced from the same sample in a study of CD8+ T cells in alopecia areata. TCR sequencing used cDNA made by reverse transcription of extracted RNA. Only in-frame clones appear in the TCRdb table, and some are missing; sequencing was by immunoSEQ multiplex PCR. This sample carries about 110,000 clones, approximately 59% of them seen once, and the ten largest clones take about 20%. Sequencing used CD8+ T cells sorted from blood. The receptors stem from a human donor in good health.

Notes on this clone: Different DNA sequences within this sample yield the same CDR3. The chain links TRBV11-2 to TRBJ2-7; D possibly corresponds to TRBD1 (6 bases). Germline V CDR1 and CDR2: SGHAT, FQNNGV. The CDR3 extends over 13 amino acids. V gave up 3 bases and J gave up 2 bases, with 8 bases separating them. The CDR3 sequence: CASSLGATYEQYF. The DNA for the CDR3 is TGTGCCAGCAGCTTGGGGGCCACCTACGAGCAGTACTTC.

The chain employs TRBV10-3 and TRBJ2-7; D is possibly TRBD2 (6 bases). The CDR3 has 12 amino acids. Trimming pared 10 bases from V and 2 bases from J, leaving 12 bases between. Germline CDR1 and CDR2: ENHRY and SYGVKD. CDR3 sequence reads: CASTGLAYEQYF. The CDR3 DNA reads TGTGCCAGCACGGGACTCGCCTACGAGCAGTACTTC.

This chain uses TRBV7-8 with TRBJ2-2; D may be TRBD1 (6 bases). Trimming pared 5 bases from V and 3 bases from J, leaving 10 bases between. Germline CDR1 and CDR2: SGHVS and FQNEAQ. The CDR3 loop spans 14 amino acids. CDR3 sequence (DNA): TGTGCCAGCAGCGCAGGGGCTTACACCGGGGAGCTGTTTTTT. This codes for CASSAGAYTGELFF.

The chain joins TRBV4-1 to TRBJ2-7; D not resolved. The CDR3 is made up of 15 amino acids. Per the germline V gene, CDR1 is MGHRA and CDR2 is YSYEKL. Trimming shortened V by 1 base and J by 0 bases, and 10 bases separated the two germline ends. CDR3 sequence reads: CASSQGEDSSYEQYF. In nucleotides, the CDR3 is TGCGCCAGCAGCCAAGGAGAGGATAGCTCCTACGAGCAGTACTTC.

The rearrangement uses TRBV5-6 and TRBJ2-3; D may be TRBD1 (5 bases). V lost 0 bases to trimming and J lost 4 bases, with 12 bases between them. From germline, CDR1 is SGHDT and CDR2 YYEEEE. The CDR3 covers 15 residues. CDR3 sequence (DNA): TGTGCCAGCAGCTTGGGAAGGGGCGCCGCAGATACGCAGTATTTT. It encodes CASSLGRGAADTQYF.

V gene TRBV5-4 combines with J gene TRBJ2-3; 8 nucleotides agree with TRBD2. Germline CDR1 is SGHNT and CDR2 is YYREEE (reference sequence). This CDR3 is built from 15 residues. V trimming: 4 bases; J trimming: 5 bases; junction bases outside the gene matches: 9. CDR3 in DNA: TGTGCCAGCAGCCCCGGGACTAGTCTTTTAGATACGCAGTATTTT. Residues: CASSPGTSLLDTQYF.

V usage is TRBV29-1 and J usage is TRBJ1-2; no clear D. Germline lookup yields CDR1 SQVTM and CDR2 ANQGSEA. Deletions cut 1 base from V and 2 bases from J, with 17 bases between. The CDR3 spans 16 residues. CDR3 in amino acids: CSVEAPRQRPNYGYTF. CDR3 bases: TGCAGCGTTGAAGCGCCCCGACAACGTCCCAACTATGGCTACACCTTC.

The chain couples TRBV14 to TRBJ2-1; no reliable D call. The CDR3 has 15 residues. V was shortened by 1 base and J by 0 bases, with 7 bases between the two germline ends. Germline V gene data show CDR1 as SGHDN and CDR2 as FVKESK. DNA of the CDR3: TGTGCCAGCAGCCAAGGCGGAAGCTCCTACAATGAGCAGTTCTTC. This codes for CASSQGGSSYNEQFF.

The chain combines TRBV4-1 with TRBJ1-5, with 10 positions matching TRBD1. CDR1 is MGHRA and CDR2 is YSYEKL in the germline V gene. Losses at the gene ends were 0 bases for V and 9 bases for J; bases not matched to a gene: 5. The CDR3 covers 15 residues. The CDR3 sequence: CASSQDTTGGLPQHF. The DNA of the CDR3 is TGCGCCAGCAGCCAAGATACGACAGGGGGCTTGCCCCAGCATTTT.

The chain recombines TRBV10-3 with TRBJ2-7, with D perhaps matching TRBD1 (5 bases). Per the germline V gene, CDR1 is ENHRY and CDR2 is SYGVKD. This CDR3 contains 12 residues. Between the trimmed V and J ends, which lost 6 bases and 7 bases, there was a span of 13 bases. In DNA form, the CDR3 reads TGTGCCATCAGCAGGGATTCTGGGGAGCAGTACTTC. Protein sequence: CAISRDSGEQYF.

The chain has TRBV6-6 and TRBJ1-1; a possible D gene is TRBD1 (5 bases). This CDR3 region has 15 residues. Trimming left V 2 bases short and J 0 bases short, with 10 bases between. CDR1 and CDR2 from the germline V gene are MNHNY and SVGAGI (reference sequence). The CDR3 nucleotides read TGTGCCAGCAGTTACGCGGCAGGGCTGAACACTGAAGCTTTCTTT. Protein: CASSYAAGLNTEAFF.

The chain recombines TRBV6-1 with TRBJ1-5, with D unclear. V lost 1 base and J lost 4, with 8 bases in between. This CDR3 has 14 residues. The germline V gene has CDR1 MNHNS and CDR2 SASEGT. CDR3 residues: CASSEGGGNQPQHF. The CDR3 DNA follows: TGTGCCAGCAGTGAAGGAGGAGGGAATCAGCCCCAGCATTTT.

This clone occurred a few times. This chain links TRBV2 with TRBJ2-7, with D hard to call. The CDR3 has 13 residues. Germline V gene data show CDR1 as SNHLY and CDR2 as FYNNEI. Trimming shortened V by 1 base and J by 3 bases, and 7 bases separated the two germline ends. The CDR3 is CASSEGTYYEQYF. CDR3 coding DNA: TGTGCCAGCAGTGAAGGCACTTACTACGAGCAGTACTTC.

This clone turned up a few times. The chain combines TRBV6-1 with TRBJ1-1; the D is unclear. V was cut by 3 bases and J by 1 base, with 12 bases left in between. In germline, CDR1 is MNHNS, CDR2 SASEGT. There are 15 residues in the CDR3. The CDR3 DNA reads TGTGCCAGCAGTGAGCTGGGAGGGTCGAACACTGAAGCTTTCTTT. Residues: CASSELGGSNTEAFF.

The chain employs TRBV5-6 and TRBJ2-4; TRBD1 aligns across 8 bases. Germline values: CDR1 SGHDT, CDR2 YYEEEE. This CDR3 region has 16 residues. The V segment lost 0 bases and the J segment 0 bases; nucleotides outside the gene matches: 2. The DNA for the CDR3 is TGTGCCAGCAGCTTGGGGACAGGGCGAGCCAAAAACATTCAGTACTTC. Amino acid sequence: CASSLGTGRAKNIQYF.

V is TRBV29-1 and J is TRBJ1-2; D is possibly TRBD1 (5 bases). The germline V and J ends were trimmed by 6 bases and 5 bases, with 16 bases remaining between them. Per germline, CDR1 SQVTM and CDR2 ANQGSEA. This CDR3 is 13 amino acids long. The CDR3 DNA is TGCAGCGTCCGAGGGGCGGCAAATTATGGCTACACCTTC. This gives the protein CSVRGAANYGYTF.

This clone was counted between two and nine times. As DNA, the CDR3 is TGTGCCAGCAGTTTAAGGGACGTCCTCCTAGGGAGCAATCAGCCCCAGCATTTT. It translates to CASSLRDVLLGSNQPQHF. The rearrangement links TRBV28 to TRBJ1-5, with D perhaps matching TRBD1 (5 bases). CDR3 length: 18 residues. The V end was cut by 2 bases, the J end by 1 base, with 18 bases between. Germline assignment: CDR1 MDHEN and CDR2 SYDVKM.

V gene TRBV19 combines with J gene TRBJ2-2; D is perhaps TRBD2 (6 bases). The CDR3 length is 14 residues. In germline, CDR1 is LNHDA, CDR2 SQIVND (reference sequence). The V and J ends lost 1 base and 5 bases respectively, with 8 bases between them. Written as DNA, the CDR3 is TGTGCCAGTAGTATAGGTGCGGGGACCGGGGAGCTGTTTTTT. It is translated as CASSIGAGTGELFF. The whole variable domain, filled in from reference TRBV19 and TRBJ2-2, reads DGGITQSPKYLFRKEGQNVTLSCEQNLNHDAMYWYRQDPGQGLRLIYYSQIVNDFQKGDIAEGYSVSREKKESFPLTVTSAQKNPTAFYLCASSIGAGTGELFFGEGSRLTVL.

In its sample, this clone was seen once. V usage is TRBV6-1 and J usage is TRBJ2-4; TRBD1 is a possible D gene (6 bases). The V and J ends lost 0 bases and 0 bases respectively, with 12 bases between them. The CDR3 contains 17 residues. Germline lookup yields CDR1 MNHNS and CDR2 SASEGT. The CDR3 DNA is TGTGCCAGCAGTGAAGCGTGGACAGTTGTAGCCAAAAACATTCAGTACTTC. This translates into CASSEAWTVVAKNIQYF.

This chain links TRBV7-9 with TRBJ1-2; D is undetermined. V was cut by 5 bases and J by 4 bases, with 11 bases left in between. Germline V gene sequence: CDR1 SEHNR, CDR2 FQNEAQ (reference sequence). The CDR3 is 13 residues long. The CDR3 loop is CASSLLPPYGYTF. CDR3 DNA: TGTGCCAGCAGCCTCCTCCCCCCCTATGGCTACACCTTC.